These 17 T cell receptor beta chains came from one sample sequenced in a study of CD8 T cells in Susac syndrome. The authors reverse transcribed roughly 0.5 to 1 ug RNA with random hexamers. TCRdb processed the immunoSEQ multiplex PCR reads anew with MiXCR; each CDR3 protein has one entry. The sample contains some 140,000 distinct CDR3 sequences, 65% to 90% of which appear only once. Sequenced: CD8+ T cells from PBMCs. The origin of the receptors is a human donor with multiple sclerosis.

The chain employs TRBV30 and TRBJ1-1; a weak D match, TRBD1 (5 bases). From germline, CDR1 is GTSNPN and CDR2 SVGIG (reference sequence). The CDR3 runs 14 residues. Trimming left V 0 bases short and J 6 bases short, with 14 bases between. The DNA for the CDR3 is TGTGCCTGGAGTGTATTGGGGGGGGTCCCTGAAGCTTTCTTT. Translating gives CAWSVLGGVPEAFF.

This chain links TRBV24-1 with TRBJ2-1, with 7 nucleotides matching TRBD1. Germline-derived CDR1 and CDR2 are KGHDR and SFDVKD. Unmatched junction bases numbered 9, after V lost 5 bases and J lost 6 bases. The CDR3 loop spans 15 amino acids. The CDR3 DNA is TGTGCCACCAGTGGAGGAGAGGGGGCCCCCAATGAGCAGTTCTTC. Protein product: CATSGGEGAPNEQFF.

The J gene is TRBJ1-1, the V gene TRBV6-1; D ambiguous. V was cut by 7 bases and J by 1 base, with 10 bases left in between. The germline gives CDR1 MNHNS, CDR2 SASEGT. The CDR3 is 13 amino acids. The CDR3 DNA follows: TGTGCCAGCACAATAGGAAGGAACACTGAAGCTTTCTTT. Translation: CASTIGRNTEAFF.

The chain uses TRBV7-9 and TRBJ2-7; no clear D gene. Trimming cost V 6 bases and J 3 bases, with 9 bases left between them. CDR1 SEHNR and CDR2 FQNEAQ come from the germline V gene (reference sequence). This CDR3 spans 12 amino acids. CDR3 residues: CASSHSSYEQYV. Here the CDR3 DNA reads TGTGCCAGCAGTCATAGCAGCTACGAGCAGTACGTC.

This sequence joins TRBV27 and TRBJ2-1, with D uncertain. Trimming pared 8 bases from V and 0 bases from J, leaving 11 bases between. CDR1 MNHEY and CDR2 SMNVEV come from the germline V gene (reference sequence). The CDR3 sequence is 14 residues long. CDR3 bases: TGTGCCAGCTCAAGATTAAGCTCCTACAATGAGCAGTTCTTC. This sequence encodes CASSRLSSYNEQFF.

This clonotype has more than one count but fewer than ten. The gene calls are TRBV5-4 and TRBJ1-1, with D possibly being TRBD1 (6 bases). Germline CDR1 reads SGHNT; CDR2 reads YYREEE (reference sequence). V gave up 5 bases and J gave up 7 bases, with 12 bases separating them. The CDR3 spans 12 residues. The CDR3 reads CASRGDRIEAFF. The CDR3 nucleotides read TGTGCCAGCAGGGGAGACAGGATTGAAGCTTTCTTT.

The chain couples TRBV12-3 or TRBV12-4 to TRBJ1-2, with 8 positions matching TRBD1. This CDR3 has 19 residues. V was pared by 7 bases and J by 0 bases, with 19 bases of the junction left unmatched. CDR3 amino acids: CASTPFWGLGTGANYGYTF. CDR3 DNA: TGTGCCAGCACTCCCTTTTGGGGACTTGGGACAGGAGCTAACTATGGCTACACCTTC.

The chain has TRBV12-3 or TRBV12-4 and TRBJ2-5; no reliable D call. The ends were cut back, 5 bases at V and 0 bases at J, with 7 bases in the middle. The CDR3 runs 13 residues. CDR3 protein: CASSIQYQETQYF. The CDR3 coding sequence is TGTGCCAGCAGTATACAGTACCAAGAGACCCAGTACTTC.

The rearrangement uses TRBV27 and TRBJ2-2; D is possibly TRBD2 (6 bases). The V gene's germline CDR1 is MNHEY and CDR2 SMNVEV (reference sequence). CDR3 length equals 17 residues. Trimming took 2 bases from V and 1 from J, leaving 14 bases between them. The CDR3 sequence: CASSLTLARLNTGELFF. The DNA for the CDR3 is TGTGCCAGCAGTTTAACCCTAGCGCGCCTGAACACCGGGGAGCTGTTTTTT.

This clonotype was detected only a few times. The chain couples TRBV7-2 to TRBJ2-1; TRBD1 matches 7 bases. Germline lookup yields CDR1 SGHTA and CDR2 FQGNSA. The length of the CDR3 is 15 residues. V was pared by 4 bases and J by 4 bases, with 7 bases of the junction left unmatched. The CDR3 is CASSYRDSLYNEQFF. CDR3 nucleotide sequence: TGTGCCAGCAGCTACCGGGACAGTTTATACAATGAGCAGTTCTTC.

This chain connects TRBV7-9 to TRBJ2-7; D uncertain. With 5 bases removed from V and 2 bases from J, the gap between germline ends came to 13 bases. Germline CDR1 reads SEHNR; CDR2 reads FQNEAQ (reference sequence). There are 14 residues in the CDR3. Here the CDR3 DNA reads TGTGCCAGCAGCCCTATGCCTAGGACCTACGAGCAGTACTTC. This encodes CASSPMPRTYEQYF.

This clonotype was seen more than once but under ten times. V gene TRBV27 combines with J gene TRBJ1-1; 7 bases are a match to TRBD1. Looked up from germline, CDR1 is MNHEY and CDR2 is SMNVEV (reference sequence). The J segment lost 3 bases and the V segment lost 5 bases, leaving 12 bases of the junction unmatched. The CDR3 has 16 amino acids. CDR3 coding DNA: TGTGCCAGCAGTCTTACACCCAGGGGGATACACACTGAAGCTTTCTTT. Its protein product is CASSLTPRGIHTEAFF.

The chain links TRBV12-3 or TRBV12-4 to TRBJ2-3; 7 bases match TRBD1. With 1 base clipped from V and 2 bases from J, the junction kept 6 bases outside the gene matches. The CDR3 length is 16 residues. Written as DNA, the CDR3 is TGTGCCAGCAGTTTAGTTGACAGGGCCTTCACAGATACGCAGTATTTT. It is translated as CASSLVDRAFTDTQYF.

This clonotype was counted only a few times. The chain has TRBV7-9 and TRBJ2-3; no definite D call. This CDR3 has 16 residues. Trimming stripped 6 bases from V and 5 bases from J, with 21 bases between. Germline V gene lookup returns CDR1 SEHNR and CDR2 FQNEAQ (reference sequence). CDR3 nucleotides: TGTGCCAGCAGGACCTCCGGTGGACCGAGGAAAGATACGCAGTATTTT. Its translation is CASRTSGGPRKDTQYF.

The chain joins TRBV27 to TRBJ2-6; possible D gene TRBD1, 6 bases. Trimming took 5 bases from V and 0 from J, leaving 14 bases between them. The CDR3 consists of 17 residues. Germline V CDR1 and CDR2: MNHEY, SMNVEV (reference sequence). The CDR3 coding sequence is TGTGCCAGCAGTACTACCGCGGACAGCTCTGGGGCCAACGTCCTGACTTTC. It is translated as CASSTTADSSGANVLTF.

J is TRBJ1-2 and V is TRBV28; no reliable D call. Trimming pared 5 bases from V and 5 bases from J, leaving 15 bases between. The CDR3 runs 14 residues. Germline CDR1 reads MDHEN; CDR2 reads SYDVKM. For the CDR3, the DNA is TGTGCCAGCAGTGCCGGGCCACTTAGGTATGGCTACACCTTC. Amino acid sequence: CASSAGPLRYGYTF.

The chain joins TRBV7-2 to TRBJ2-7; D is ambiguous. The CDR3 sequence is 14 residues long. CDR1 SGHTA and CDR2 FQGNSA come from the germline V gene. Trimming removed 1 base at V and 5 bases at J, with 12 bases between. CDR3 residues: CASSLVPGPHEQYV. The DNA for the CDR3 is TGTGCCAGCAGCTTAGTCCCAGGCCCCCACGAGCAGTACGTC.